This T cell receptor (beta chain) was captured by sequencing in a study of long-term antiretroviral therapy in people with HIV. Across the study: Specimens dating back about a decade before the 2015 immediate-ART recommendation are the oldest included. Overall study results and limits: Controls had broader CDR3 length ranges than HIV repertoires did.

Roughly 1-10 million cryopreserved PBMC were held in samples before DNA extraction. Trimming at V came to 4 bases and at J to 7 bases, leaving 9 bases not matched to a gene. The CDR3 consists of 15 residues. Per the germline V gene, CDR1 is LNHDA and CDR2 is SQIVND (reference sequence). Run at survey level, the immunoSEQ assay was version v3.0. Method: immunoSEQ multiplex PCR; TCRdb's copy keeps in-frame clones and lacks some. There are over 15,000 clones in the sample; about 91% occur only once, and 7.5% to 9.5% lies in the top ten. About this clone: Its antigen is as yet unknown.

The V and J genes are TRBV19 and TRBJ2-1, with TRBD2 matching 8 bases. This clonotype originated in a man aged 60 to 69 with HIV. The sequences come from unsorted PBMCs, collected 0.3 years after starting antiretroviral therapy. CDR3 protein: CASSTPGLVLNEQFF. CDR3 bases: TGTGCCAGTAGTACCCCGGGACTAGTCCTGAATGAGCAGTTCTTC.